Sequencing of this TCR beta chain was carried out in a study of blood T cell repertoires in COVID-19. Study-wide background: Collection of acute and convalescent COVID-19 samples took place in the United States, Italy and Spain. T cells, B-cell-depleted T cells, or PBMCs provided the cDNA or gDNA that served as material.

Germline CDR1 and CDR2: ENHRY and SYGVKD. The CDR3 totals 15 residues. Between the trimmed V and J ends, which lost 3 bases and 1 base, there was a span of 12 bases. Under the authors' procedure: Amplification with reference gene primers provided the estimates of nucleated cell counts. The table came from immunoSEQ multiplex PCR; TCRdb's copy has only in-frame clones and leaves some out. V, J and clone size are taken as reported in that table, and D and trimming were inferred from the DNA itself. The sample has about 160,000 clones, about 86% seen once. The source material was peripheral blood. The J gene is TRBJ1-1, the V gene TRBV10-3; D remains ambiguous. The sequence was collected from a man aged 70 or older with acute or convalescent COVID-19. CDR3: CAISDRAIWNTEAFF. The CDR3 DNA is TGTGCCATCAGTGACCGCGCCATCTGGAACACTGAAGCTTTCTTT.